The source of this TCR beta chain is a study of PD-1 blockade in mismatch repair-deficient tumors. Study overall: Patients had around 11 mismatch repair-deficient cancer types and were previously treated and progressing.

PCR or immunohistochemistry showed mismatch repair deficiency in every enrolled patient. TCRs were sequenced from a few patients responding to pembrolizumab. This clone showed up just once. No antigen is known for it. Findings and caveats of the study: Rapid post-treatment expansion, then contraction, generally preceding radiologic response, marked tumor-resident clones.

The CDR3 has 17 residues. From germline, CDR1 is SGHVS and CDR2 FQNEAQ. V was shortened by 5 bases and J by 1 base, with 19 bases between the two germline ends. Some clones are missing from TCRdb's copy, which holds only in-frame ones; the method was immunoSEQ multiplex PCR. The table shows approximately 60,000 clones, with about nine tenths occurring only once. The sample consisted of peripheral blood, taken 52 weeks after starting pembrolizumab. The TCR originated in an adult with mismatch repair-deficient cancer. The chain has TRBV7-8 and TRBJ2-3, with D possibly called TRBD1 or TRBD2 (5 bases each). The CDR3 nucleotides read TGTGCCAGCAGCCCCTTCCAGGGATGGGGAGGCACAGATACGCAGTATTTT. Translating gives CASSPFQGWGGTDTQYF. Supplemented by reference TRBV7-8 and TRBJ2-3, the full variable domain reads GAGVSQSPRYKVAKRGQDVALRCDPISGHVSLFWYQQALGQGPEFLTYFQNEAQLDKSGLPSDRFFAERPEGSVSTLKIQRTQQEDSAVYLCASSPFQGWGGTDTQYFGPGTRLTVL.